These 10 T cell receptor beta chains were all obtained from the same sample, sequenced in a study of human T cells and chemical hapten exposure. Regarding time point: patch test 3, about 24 weeks after DPC sensitization. Treatment denoted: therapeutic diphenylcyclopropenone sensitization with weekly scalp DPC. TCRdb fed the RACE reads into MiXCR, producing one record per CDR3 protein. The table includes more than 95,000 distinct CDR3 sequences, less than 35% detected once. The sample in question was whole blood, obtained in connection with sensitization to the hapten diphenylcyclopropenone (DPC). These receptors came from a man aged 35-49 years with alopecia areata. Some clones in this sample may be carry-over from other donors' samples.

The rearrangement joins TRBV28 to TRBJ2-5, with a possible D match to TRBD2 (5 bases). Germline V gives CDR1 MDHEN, CDR2 SYDVKM. This CDR3 region has 16 residues. Trimming stripped 0 bases from V and 3 bases from J, with 14 bases between. This CDR3 reads CASSLWALTAEETQYF. In nucleotides, the CDR3 is TGTGCCAGCAGTTTATGGGCCCTAACAGCGGAAGAGACCCAGTACTTC.

V and J are TRBV11-2 and TRBJ2-1, with D perhaps matching TRBD2 (6 bases). The V and J ends lost 5 bases and 6 bases respectively, with 20 bases between them. Germline CDR1 SGHAT, CDR2 FQNNGV. This CDR3 region has 16 residues. Here the CDR3 DNA reads TGTGCCAGCAGCCTCGGGAGCGCATGGGAACGCAATGAGCAGTTCTTC. This gives the protein CASSLGSAWERNEQFF.

The chain uses TRBV11-2 and TRBJ2-7; 8 bases are shared with TRBD1. Per germline, CDR1 SGHAT and CDR2 FQNNGV. With 7 bases clipped from V and 4 bases from J, the junction kept 15 bases outside the gene matches. The CDR3 has 16 amino acids. CDR3 bases: TGTGCCAGCACCTCTTTAGGGGGCAGGGGGCGGTACGAGCAGTACTTC. Protein sequence: CASTSLGGRGRYEQYF.

The rearrangement uses TRBV7-2 and TRBJ1-5, with D tentatively TRBD1 (5 bases). Germline CDR1 reads SGHTA; CDR2 reads FQGNSA. The CDR3 sequence is 14 residues long. The ends were cut back, 1 base at V and 11 bases at J, with 15 bases in the middle. The CDR3 nucleotides are TGTGCCAGCAGCTTAGGGGGTCAGGGCAGGGCCCAGCATTTT. Translated, it gives CASSLGGQGRAQHF.

This clonotype was counted between two and nine times. The genes are TRBV7-6 and TRBJ2-1; tentative D call: TRBD2 (6 bases). The V end was cut by 1 base, the J end by 0 bases, with 13 bases between. The CDR3 length is 17 residues. Germline CDR1 and CDR2: SGHVS and FNYEAQ. The CDR3, as DNA: TGTGCCAGCAGCTTAGTTGGGGTGACTAGCTCCTACAATGAGCAGTTCTTC. This translates into CASSLVGVTSSYNEQFF.

This clonotype showed up just once. The chain employs TRBV5-4 and TRBJ2-3; D may match TRBD1 or TRBD2 (5 bases each). The germline V and J ends were trimmed by 4 bases and 5 bases, with 14 bases remaining between them. CDR1 is SGHNT, CDR2 YYREEE, per germline (reference sequence). The CDR3 consists of 14 residues. CDR3 sequence: CASSTVGDLDTQYF. The CDR3 region has the DNA TGTGCCAGCAGCACGGTGGGGGATTTAGATACGCAGTATTTT. The complete variable domain, with remaining parts taken from reference TRBV5-4 and TRBJ2-3, reads ETGVTQSPTHLIKTRGQQVTLRCSSQSGHNTVSWYQQALGQGPQFIFQYYREEENGRGNFPPRFSGLQFPNYSSELNVNALELDDSALYLCASSTVGDLDTQYFGPGTRLTVL.

This clonotype was seen only a few times. The chain uses TRBV11-2 and TRBJ2-3, with a weak D call TRBD2 (5 bases). Trimming took 0 bases from V and 2 from J, leaving 12 bases between them. The V gene's germline CDR1 is SGHAT and CDR2 FQNNGV. This CDR3 spans 16 amino acids. The CDR3 DNA sequence: TGTGCCAGCAGCTTAGATTATGGACTTAACACAGATACGCAGTATTTT. As protein: CASSLDYGLNTDTQYF.

A few counts support this clonotype. The chain is built from TRBV28 and TRBJ1-6; perhaps TRBD1 as D (6 bases). Trimming took off 8 bases at V and 6 bases at J, with 14 bases between the two ends. Germline V lookup: CDR1 MDHEN, CDR2 SYDVKM. The CDR3 runs to 14 residues. CDR3 bases: TGTGCCAGCGGTCCGGGGGGCGGTAATTCACCCCTCCACTTT. It is translated as CASGPGGGNSPLHF.

The chain is built from TRBV6-5 and TRBJ2-2; the D gene is possibly TRBD1 (6 bases). The CDR3 sequence is 16 residues long. Germline V gene lookup returns CDR1 MNHEY and CDR2 SVGAGI. The V gene lost 2 bases and the J gene lost 3 bases, with 13 bases spanning the gap. The DNA for the CDR3 is TGTGCCAGCAGTTACGGCCTCGGACAGTACACCGGGGAGCTGTTTTTT. This encodes CASSYGLGQYTGELFF.

The chain employs TRBV12-3 or TRBV12-4 and TRBJ2-1; 8 positions match TRBD2. This CDR3 contains 14 residues. V was pared by 6 bases and J by 5 bases, with 6 bases of the junction left unmatched. As DNA, the CDR3 is TGTGCCAGCAGAAGCCCGGGGGGGGACAATGAGCAGTTCTTC. Protein: CASRSPGGDNEQFF.